Shown below are 16 T cell receptor beta chains from a single sample sequenced in a study of blood T cell repertoires in COVID-19 (TCRdb year 2020). The protocol used for the library was the immunoSEQ multiplex PCR assay. This is the immuneACCESS table as TCRdb keeps it, with only in-frame sequences that have V and J called. A part of the clones is gone; compared with another copy, unresolved V genes explain less than half, and the rest is unexplained. The table for this sample lists approximately 64,000 clones; 70% to 90% of them were counted only once. About 9.4% of the sample belongs to the ten largest clones. The sample was PBMCs or T cells enriched from blood (not recorded which). The source of these receptors is a woman aged 40 to 55 who had recovered from COVID-19.

CDR3 in DNA: TGTGCCAGCTCCGACAGTCCTACGATGAACACTGAAGCTTTCTTT. Encoded protein: CASSDSPTMNTEAFF. The J gene is TRBJ1-1, the V gene TRBV18; a possible D gene is TRBD1 (5 bases). CDR1 and CDR2 from the germline V gene are KGHSH and LQKENI. V was pared by 6 bases and J by 0 bases, with 14 bases between. This CDR3 spans 15 amino acids.

The DNA for the CDR3 is TGTGCCAGCAGCTTAGTGAGACTAGCGGGGGGCAATGAGCAGTTCTTC. It is translated as CASSLVRLAGGNEQFF. This chain uses TRBV13 with TRBJ2-1, with TRBD2 identical over 13 bases. The V gene's germline CDR1 is PRHDT and CDR2 FYEKMQ (reference sequence). Losses at the gene ends were 1 base for V and 6 bases for J; bases not matched to a gene: 3. This CDR3 region has 16 residues.

The rearrangement links TRBV24-1 to TRBJ1-1; D not resolved. V lost 5 bases and J 2 bases, leaving 11 bases between the germline ends. Germline V gene data show CDR1 as KGHDR and CDR2 as SFDVKD. CDR3 length: 14 amino acids. CDR3 in amino acids: CATSGSVPNTEAFF. The CDR3 region has the DNA TGTGCCACCAGTGGGTCGGTACCTAACACTGAAGCTTTCTTT.

The chain uses TRBV7-6 and TRBJ2-1; no firm D call. V was clipped by 4 bases and J by 6 bases, with 16 bases between them. CDR3 length: 15 residues. The germline CDR1 and CDR2 sequences are SGHVS and FNYEAQ. The CDR3 DNA reads TGTGCCAGCAGCTCCCCCCCCCGGCGGATCAATGAGCAGTTCTTC. Residues: CASSSPPRRINEQFF.

J is TRBJ2-3 and V is TRBV5-6; 9 positions match TRBD1. There are 16 residues in the CDR3. Germline trimming cut 0 bases from V and 2 bases from J; bases unmatched to any gene: 4. Germline CDR1 is SGHDT and CDR2 is YYEEEE. CDR3 protein: CASSLGTGASTDTQYF. In DNA form, the CDR3 reads TGTGCCAGCAGCTTGGGGACAGGGGCATCCACAGATACGCAGTATTTT.

The chain joins TRBV5-1 to TRBJ2-7, with a possible D match to TRBD1 (7 bases). The CDR3 has 14 residues. V gave up 4 bases and J gave up 4 bases, with 15 bases separating them. Germline-derived CDR1 and CDR2 are SGHRS and YFSETQ. CDR3 residues: CASSRDSGLYEQYF. The CDR3 nucleotides read TGCGCCAGCAGCAGGGACAGCGGGTTGTACGAGCAGTACTTC.

This clone was seen a few times. This chain joins TRBV6-5 and TRBJ1-4; maybe TRBD1 (6 bases). Trimming removed 8 bases from V and 3 bases from J, with 16 bases in between. CDR1 and CDR2 from the germline V gene are MNHEY and SVGAGI. The CDR3 sequence is 15 residues long. CDR3 bases: TGTGCCAGCGCATCTGGGCCAGGGGCTAATGAAAAACTGTTTTTT. This gives the protein CASASGPGANEKLFF.

The V gene is TRBV5-5, the J gene TRBJ2-3; tentatively, D is TRBD2 (6 bases). Germline V gene data show CDR1 as SGHKS and CDR2 as YYEKEE (reference sequence). Trimming pared 4 bases from V and 0 bases from J, leaving 12 bases between. The CDR3 spans 15 residues. The CDR3 coding sequence is TGTGCCAGCAGCAAGGACGGGACTAGCACAGATACGCAGTATTTT. Protein sequence: CASSKDGTSTDTQYF.

This sequence joins TRBV2 and TRBJ2-2; 9 positions match TRBD1. This CDR3 comprises 15 residues. CDR1 is SNHLY, CDR2 FYNNEI, per germline. The junction had 2 bases not matched to a gene; V was cut back by 6 bases and J by 0 bases. The CDR3 DNA is TGTGCCAGCAGACGACAGGGGGCGAACACCGGGGAGCTGTTTTTT. This encodes CASRRQGANTGELFF.

The gene calls are TRBV6-5 and TRBJ2-3, with D perhaps TRBD1 (5 bases). The CDR3 sequence is 13 residues long. V was shortened by 7 bases and J by 4 bases, with 12 bases between the two germline ends. Germline V gene data show CDR1 as MNHEY and CDR2 as SVGAGI. The CDR3 protein is CASNQPGSDTQYF. In DNA, the CDR3 is TGTGCCAGCAACCAGCCAGGGTCAGATACGCAGTATTTT.

V gene TRBV19 combines with J gene TRBJ1-1; D uncertain. Trimming removed 10 bases from V and 2 bases from J, with 11 bases in between. Per the germline V gene, CDR1 is LNHDA and CDR2 is SQIVND (reference sequence). The CDR3 extends over 12 amino acids. The CDR3 coding sequence is TGTGCCACCCTAAGCGTAAACACTGAAGCTTTCTTT. It yields the protein CATLSVNTEAFF.

The chain has TRBV6-5 and TRBJ1-1; D remains ambiguous. Trimming took off 0 bases at V and 3 bases at J, with 11 bases between the two ends. This CDR3 region has 15 residues. The germline V gene encodes CDR1 MNHEY and CDR2 SVGAGI. The CDR3 nucleotides are TGTGCCAGCAGTTACTCGATGAGGCTGGACACTGAAGCTTTCTTT. It codes for CASSYSMRLDTEAFF.

The rearrangement joins TRBV3-1 (or the pseudogene TRBV3-2) to TRBJ1-6; D is possibly TRBD1 (5 bases). Germline V lookup: CDR1 LGHDT, CDR2 YNNKEL (reference sequence). This CDR3 region has 13 residues. V lost 4 bases, J lost 8 bases, and 9 bases lay in between. Here the CDR3 DNA reads TGTGCCAGCAGCCCAGGGCTCGATTCACCCCTCCACTTT. This gives the protein CASSPGLDSPLHF.

The gene calls are TRBV6-5 and TRBJ1-3; D not certain. Looked up from germline, CDR1 is MNHEY and CDR2 is SVGAGI. This CDR3 is 16 amino acids long. V dropped 4 bases and J dropped 0 bases, with 13 bases sitting between them. CDR3 sequence reads: CASSLNERVSGNTIYF. The DNA of the CDR3 is TGTGCCAGCAGTTTAAATGAACGGGTCTCTGGAAACACCATATATTTT.

The CDR3, as DNA: TGTGCCAGTAGTTCACGACTAGCGGGGGGGGCCGGGGAGCTGTTTTTT. It specifies CASSSRLAGGAGELFF. This rearrangement joins TRBV19 to TRBJ2-2; 14 nucleotides line up with TRBD2. The CDR3 length is 16 residues. Germline CDR1 and CDR2: LNHDA and SQIVND (reference sequence). The V and J ends lost 5 bases and 6 bases, in that order; junction bases with no gene match: 5.

The gene calls are TRBV29-1 and TRBJ1-2, with 7 bases that match TRBD1. This CDR3 is 15 amino acids long. From germline, CDR1 is SQVTM and CDR2 ANQGSEA. With 3 bases clipped from V and 6 bases from J, the junction kept 13 bases outside the gene matches. The DNA for the CDR3 is TGCAGCGTTGAGATTTTCGGGACAGACCGCGATGGCTACACCTTC. This encodes CSVEIFGTDRDGYTF.